Below, 6 T cell receptor beta chains from the same sample are listed, as sequenced in a study of T cells after yellow fever vaccination. Via MiXCR, TCRdb re-called the 5' RACE reads, giving one row per CDR3 protein. The data show about 300,000 distinct CDR3 sequences, with less than 9.5% seen just once and around 3.5% held by the top ten. The sequencing used CD4+ T cells sorted from PBMCs, collected 5 days after the yellow fever booster vaccination. These TCRs come from a man aged 18 to 30 who received the YFV17D yellow fever vaccine.

At least ten counts were recorded for this clonotype. The chain employs TRBV6-5 and TRBJ1-2; TRBD1 matches 10 bases. Germline CDR1 and CDR2: MNHEY and SVGAGI. The CDR3 extends over 13 amino acids. V was clipped by 5 bases and J by 4 bases; unmatched bases: 1. CDR3 amino acids: CASSRDRGYGYTF. CDR3 bases: TGTGCCAGCAGTCGGGACAGGGGCTATGGCTACACCTTC.

The chain carries TRBV4-1 and TRBJ1-1; TRBD1 might be the D (6 bases). The CDR3 sequence is 14 residues long. Trimming pared 4 bases from V and 6 bases from J, leaving 15 bases between. Germline assignment: CDR1 MGHRA and CDR2 YSYEKL. CDR3 sequence (DNA): TGCGCCAGCAGCCTAGCAGGGGCGTGGGCTGAAGCTTTCTTT. Its translation is CASSLAGAWAEAFF.

This clonotype came up a few times. The rearrangement uses TRBV7-2 and TRBJ2-1, with D possibly called TRBD1 or TRBD2 (5 bases each). CDR1 SGHTA and CDR2 FQGNSA come from the germline V gene. This CDR3 is built from 15 residues. With 1 base removed from V and 2 bases from J, the gap between germline ends came to 9 bases. CDR3 in amino acids: CASSLGMGPYNEQFF. The CDR3 bases are TGTGCCAGCAGCTTAGGAATGGGACCCTACAATGAGCAGTTCTTC.

Only a few counts were recorded for this clonotype. The genes are TRBV5-6 and TRBJ2-5; D not resolved. Trimming removed 1 base from V and 7 bases from J, with 5 bases in between. The germline V gene encodes CDR1 SGHDT and CDR2 YYEEEE. This CDR3 region has 11 residues. CDR3: CASSLLGTQYF. The CDR3 DNA reads as TGTGCCAGCAGCTTGTTGGGGACCCAGTACTTC.

The table lists this clonotype with a few counts. The V and J genes are TRBV2 and TRBJ2-5; 9 nucleotides agree with TRBD1. This CDR3 region has 15 residues. The V gene's germline CDR1 is SNHLY and CDR2 FYNNEI. The trim removed 6 bases at V and 1 base at J, leaving 6 bases unmatched. The CDR3 nucleotides are TGTGCCAGCAGAGCGGACAGGGGACCCCAAGAGACCCAGTACTTC. This codes for CASRADRGPQETQYF.

The chain has TRBV6-6 and TRBJ2-5; 8 nucleotides agree with TRBD2. Trimming cost V 5 bases and J 5 bases; bases outside gene matches: 7. Germline loops: CDR1 MNHNY, CDR2 SVGAGI (reference sequence). CDR3 length: 14 amino acids. The DNA for the CDR3 is TGTGCCAGCAGTCCCGGGGGGGCGGAGGAGACCCAGTACTTC. Residues: CASSPGGAEETQYF.